Each of the 26 T cell receptor beta chains below was sequenced from the same sample in a study of Ad26.COV2.S vaccination and SARS-CoV-2 variants. Only in-frame clones appear in the TCRdb table, and some are missing; sequencing was by immunoSEQ multiplex PCR. The sample carries fewer than 150,000 clones, roughly 89% recorded once. Here the sequenced sample was peripheral blood, taken after recovery from COVID-19. The receptors were sampled from a human donor who had recovered from COVID-19.

A single count supports this clone. The rearrangement links TRBV3-1 (or the pseudogene TRBV3-2) to TRBJ2-3; D ambiguous. The CDR3 sequence is 14 residues long. The germline V gene has CDR1 LGHDT and CDR2 YNNKEL (reference sequence). V lost 1 base to trimming and J lost 6 bases, with 11 bases between them. CDR3 nucleotide sequence: TGTGCCAGCAGCCAAGCCCTAAAAATCGATACGCAGTATTTT. It yields the protein CASSQALKIDTQYF.

The chain couples TRBV11-2 to TRBJ2-5; possible D gene TRBD2, 5 bases. The germline CDR1 and CDR2 sequences are SGHAT and FQNNGV. V shed 5 bases and J shed 4 bases, with 14 bases lying between them. The CDR3 runs 14 residues. This CDR3 reads CASSTGRGVETQYF. Here the CDR3 DNA reads TGTGCCAGCAGCACCGGACGGGGAGTAGAGACCCAGTACTTC.

The V call is TRBV5-8, the J call TRBJ1-1, with D perhaps TRBD1 (5 bases). The CDR3 is 15 amino acids. From germline, CDR1 is SGHTS and CDR2 YDEGEE. V lost 0 bases to trimming and J lost 2 bases, with 11 bases between them. CDR3 sequence (DNA): TGTGCCAGCAGCTTGGATCTAGGGGTAAACACTGAAGCTTTCTTT. As protein: CASSLDLGVNTEAFF.

The J gene is TRBJ2-3, the V gene TRBV7-8, with D possibly TRBD1 on 6 matching bases. This CDR3 is built from 13 residues. The germline V gene has CDR1 SGHVS and CDR2 FQNEAQ. V was clipped by 8 bases and J by 0 bases, with 9 bases between them. The CDR3 region has the DNA TGTGCCAGCGCACAGGGTAGCACAGATACGCAGTATTTT. This gives the protein CASAQGSTDTQYF. Together with reference TRBV7-8 and TRBJ2-3, the CDR3 gives the full variable domain: GAGVSQSPRYKVAKRGQDVALRCDPISGHVSLFWYQQALGQGPEFLTYFQNEAQLDKSGLPSDRFFAERPEGSVSTLKIQRTQQEDSAVYLCASAQGSTDTQYFGPGTRLTVL.

This sequence joins TRBV6-2 or TRBV6-3 and TRBJ2-3; 13 nucleotides agree with TRBD2. The junction had 15 bases not matched to a gene; V was cut back by 1 base and J by 2 bases. CDR3 length: 21 residues. CDR1 and CDR2 (germline): MNHEY, SVGEGT. The CDR3 DNA reads as TGTGCCAGCAGTTACTATCGAGGACTAGCGGGGGACCGAACGTCCACAGATACGCAGTATTTT. Translation gives CASSYYRGLAGDRTSTDTQYF.

The V gene is TRBV28, the J gene TRBJ1-5; D possibly corresponds to TRBD1 (5 bases). The ends were cut back, 5 bases at V and 0 bases at J, with 14 bases in the middle. The germline V gene has CDR1 MDHEN and CDR2 SYDVKM. The CDR3 is 16 residues long. The CDR3 loop is CASSQERQYSNQPQHF. Written as DNA, the CDR3 is TGTGCCAGCAGTCAAGAGAGACAGTATAGCAATCAGCCCCAGCATTTT.

CDR3: CASSPTEVYGYTF. The CDR3 DNA reads TGTGCCAGCAGCCCGACGGAAGTTTATGGCTACACCTTC. The chain links TRBV6-2 or TRBV6-3 to TRBJ1-2; D remains unclear. Germline V lookup: CDR1 MNHEY, CDR2 SVGEGT. The CDR3 is 13 residues long. Trimming pared 6 bases from V and 5 bases from J, leaving 13 bases between.

The genes are TRBV7-9 and TRBJ2-3, with 7 bases lining up with TRBD2. CDR1 is SEHNR and CDR2 is FQNEAQ in the germline V gene (reference sequence). After removal of 6 bases from V and 4 bases from J, the junction contained 10 bases not matched to a gene. The CDR3 spans 15 residues. The CDR3: CASSPLTSRSDTQYF. The CDR3 bases are TGTGCCAGCAGTCCGTTGACTAGCAGATCAGATACGCAGTATTTT. Based on the CDR3 plus reference TRBV7-9 and TRBJ2-3, the full variable domain is DTGVSQNPRHKITKRGQNVTFRCDPISEHNRLYWYRQTLGQGPEFLTYFQNEAQLEKSRLLSDRFSAERPKGSFSTLEIQRTEQGDSAMYLCASSPLTSRSDTQYFGPGTRLTVL.

The chain employs TRBV18 and TRBJ2-7; D may be TRBD1 (6 bases). V shed 3 bases and J shed 2 bases, with 14 bases lying between them. Looked up from germline, CDR1 is KGHSH and CDR2 is LQKENI. The CDR3 totals 15 residues. CDR3 bases: TGTGCCAGCTCACCCCAAGCTTGGGACACCTACGAGCAGTACTTC. As protein: CASSPQAWDTYEQYF.

The chain joins TRBV5-4 to TRBJ1-3; no definite D call. Per the germline V gene, CDR1 is SGHNT and CDR2 is YYREEE (reference sequence). V was clipped by 0 bases and J by 4 bases, with 8 bases between them. This CDR3 is built from 14 residues. Written as DNA, the CDR3 is TGTGCCAGCAGCTTGGGGGTGCGAGGAAACACCATATATTTT. This gives the protein CASSLGVRGNTIYF.

This chain links TRBV24-1 with TRBJ2-3; D possibly corresponds to TRBD1 (6 bases). This CDR3 is 12 amino acids long. V dropped 6 bases and J dropped 8 bases, with 11 bases sitting between them. Looked up from germline, CDR1 is KGHDR and CDR2 is SFDVKD. The DNA for the CDR3 is TGTGCCACCAGTAACGTAGGGGGTACGCAGTATTTT. Its protein is CATSNVGGTQYF.

The gene calls are TRBV5-1 and TRBJ2-1; possible D gene TRBD2, 6 bases. V was pared by 0 bases and J by 5 bases, with 18 bases between. Germline V gene sequence: CDR1 SGHRS, CDR2 YFSETQ. The CDR3 covers 17 residues. CDR3 DNA sequence: TGCGCCAGCAGCTTGGCCATAGGAGGGTTAAGGGACAATGAGCAGTTCTTC. It specifies CASSLAIGGLRDNEQFF.

The chain recombines TRBV27 with TRBJ1-2; 7 bases match TRBD1. Germline V gene data show CDR1 as MNHEY and CDR2 as SMNVEV (reference sequence). The CDR3 has 15 residues. V shed 8 bases and J 8 bases; nucleotides not matched to a gene: 17. CDR3 sequence: CASLSPGQTGRGYTF. CDR3 bases: TGTGCCAGCCTATCCCCGGGACAGACCGGCCGGGGCTACACCTTC.

The rearrangement uses TRBV15 and TRBJ2-5, with a possible D match to TRBD1 (6 bases). From germline, CDR1 is LNHNV and CDR2 YYDKDF (reference sequence). The length of the CDR3 is 15 residues. V was cut by 5 bases and J by 3 bases, with 16 bases left in between. This chain's CDR3 is CATSVRQGLKETQYF. CDR3 in DNA: TGTGCCACCAGCGTTAGGCAGGGGTTAAAAGAGACCCAGTACTTC.

In DNA form, the CDR3 reads TGTGCCAGTAGTACTATGAGGCTAGCGACAGATACGCAGTATTTT. This sequence encodes CASSTMRLATDTQYF. This sequence joins TRBV13 and TRBJ2-3, with D perhaps matching TRBD2 (6 bases). The CDR3 has 15 amino acids. Deletions cut 9 bases from V and 3 bases from J, with 19 bases between. Germline CDR1 PRHDT, CDR2 FYEKMQ (reference sequence).

The V and J genes are TRBV3-1 (or the pseudogene TRBV3-2) and TRBJ2-5; 10 bases agree with TRBD1. Trimming cost V 0 bases and J 7 bases; bases outside gene matches: 14. Germline values: CDR1 LGHDT, CDR2 YNNKEL (reference sequence). The length of the CDR3 is 18 residues. The CDR3 loop reads CASSQDQGFYRDRGTQYF. The CDR3 bases are TGTGCCAGCAGCCAAGATCAGGGATTCTACCGGGACAGGGGGACCCAGTACTTC.

J is TRBJ2-1 and V is TRBV14; TRBD2 agrees at 7 bases. J was trimmed by 4 bases and V by 3 bases; bases with no gene match: 6. The CDR3 loop spans 15 amino acids. The V gene's germline CDR1 is SGHDN and CDR2 FVKESK. CDR3 region: CASSHRDYRYNEQFF. The CDR3 DNA sequence: TGTGCCAGCAGCCACCGGGACTACAGGTACAATGAGCAGTTCTTC.

The chain has TRBV7-8 and TRBJ1-3, with 8 bases that match TRBD1. CDR1 SGHVS and CDR2 FQNEAQ come from the germline V gene. The CDR3 totals 15 residues. With 1 base clipped from V and 3 bases from J, the junction kept 2 bases outside the gene matches. The CDR3 reads CASSLDGQGGNTIYF. CDR3 nucleotide sequence: TGTGCCAGCAGCTTAGACGGACAGGGTGGAAACACCATATATTTT. Filled out from reference TRBV7-8 and TRBJ1-3, the complete variable domain reads GAGVSQSPRYKVAKRGQDVALRCDPISGHVSLFWYQQALGQGPEFLTYFQNEAQLDKSGLPSDRFFAERPEGSVSTLKIQRTQQEDSAVYLCASSLDGQGGNTIYFGEGSWLTVV.

This chain links TRBV6-5 with TRBJ2-3; 11 bases are a match to TRBD2. This CDR3 region has 14 residues. Germline loops: CDR1 MNHEY, CDR2 SVGAGI. With 6 bases clipped from V and 6 bases from J, the junction kept 5 bases outside the gene matches. Written as DNA, the CDR3 is TGTGCCAGCAGCCTCCGGACTAGCGGGGATACGCAGTATTTT. Translating gives CASSLRTSGDTQYF.

This clone was found a few times. The chain couples TRBV6-5 to TRBJ2-1, with a weak D call TRBD2 (5 bases). Germline loops: CDR1 MNHEY, CDR2 SVGAGI. The V and J ends lost 6 bases and 4 bases respectively, with 16 bases between them. The CDR3 runs to 15 residues. CDR3 sequence (DNA): TGTGCCAGCAGGCGGAGGACTCGATCATACAATGAGCAGTTCTTC. Its translation is CASRRRTRSYNEQFF.

The chain combines TRBV5-1 with TRBJ2-1, with D maybe TRBD2 (7 bases). Trimming left V 5 bases short and J 8 bases short, with 20 bases between. Looked up from germline, CDR1 is SGHRS and CDR2 is YFSETQ. The CDR3 totals 15 residues. This CDR3 reads CASRPWGGHTYEQFF. CDR3 bases: TGCGCCAGCAGACCTTGGGGGGGACACACCTATGAGCAGTTCTTC.

The J gene is TRBJ1-1, the V gene TRBV6-2 or TRBV6-3, with no clear D. Germline values: CDR1 MNHEY, CDR2 SVGEGT. CDR3 size: 16 residues. Between the trimmed V and J ends, which lost 2 bases and 5 bases, there was a span of 18 bases. The CDR3 DNA reads TGTGCCAGCAGTTACCGGAAGTTAGTACCGACAACTGAAGCTTTCTTT. Its translation is CASSYRKLVPTTEAFF.

The rearrangement joins TRBV7-9 to TRBJ2-3; 12 bases fit TRBD2. The V gene end was trimmed by 3 bases and the J gene end by 0 bases; junction bases not matched to a gene: 7. Germline lookup yields CDR1 SEHNR and CDR2 FQNEAQ (reference sequence). The CDR3 runs 18 residues. The CDR3 DNA reads as TGTGCCAGCAGCTTGGGGACTAGCGGGCTTATTAGCACAGATACGCAGTATTTT. Protein sequence: CASSLGTSGLISTDTQYF.

The chain combines TRBV18 with TRBJ2-1, with 7 bases lining up with TRBD1. With V trimmed by 4 bases and J by 3 bases, 6 bases remained unmatched. CDR1 KGHSH and CDR2 LQKENI come from the germline V gene. The CDR3 sequence is 15 residues long. CDR3 residues: CASSLLGQDYNEQFF. In nucleotides, the CDR3 is TGTGCCAGCTCACTACTAGGACAGGACTACAATGAGCAGTTCTTC.

This clone was found once. The rearrangement uses TRBV5-4 and TRBJ2-3; unclear D gene. The CDR3 totals 12 residues. Germline-derived CDR1 and CDR2 are SGHNT and YYREEE (reference sequence). V dropped 4 bases and J dropped 2 bases, with 5 bases sitting between them. CDR3 protein: CASSENTDTQYF. CDR3 coding DNA: TGTGCCAGCAGCGAAAACACAGATACGCAGTATTTT.

CDR3 coding DNA: TGTGCCAGCAGCCCCCGACTAGCGGGGGACACAGATACGCAGTATTTT. This encodes CASSPRLAGDTDTQYF. The chain combines TRBV9 with TRBJ2-3; 12 positions match TRBD2. Looked up from germline, CDR1 is SGDLS and CDR2 is YYNGEE. The CDR3 is 16 residues long. Unmatched junction bases numbered 5, after V lost 4 bases and J lost 2 bases.